This entry describes one TCR beta chain. An assay was performed, and its level was deep. The table came from immunoSEQ multiplex PCR; TCRdb's copy has only in-frame clones and leaves some out. The sample has about 79,000 clones, about 61% seen once. The source of the sample is a study of shared clonotypes between healthy human individuals. V was cut by 1 base and J by 3 bases, with 13 bases left in between. The CDR3 covers 14 residues. Germline CDR1 reads GTSNPN; CDR2 reads SVGIG (reference sequence). The V and J genes are TRBV30 and TRBJ2-7; no clear D gene. This clonotype originated in a man under 40 in good health. The sequenced sample was memory CD8+ T cells sorted from blood. Stated subset: CD45RO+ cells pooled with CCR7-negative TemRA cells. CDR3 sequence (DNA): TGTGCCTGGAGTGGGCGTCCAACTTACTACGAGCAGTACTTC. Translation gives CAWSGRPTYYEQYF. The whole variable domain, filled in from reference TRBV30 and TRBJ2-7, reads SQTIHQWPATLVQPVGSPLSLECTVEGTSNPNLYWYRQAAGRGLQLLFYSVGIGQISSEVPQNLSASRPQDRQFILSSKKLLLSDSGFYLCAWSGRPTYYEQYFGPGTRLTVT.